These 2 T cell receptor beta chains were all obtained from the same sample, sequenced in a study of blood T cell repertoires in COVID-19 (dated by TCRdb to the early 2020s). The library came from the immunoSEQ multiplex PCR assay. TCRdb took this table from immuneACCESS and kept in-frame rearrangements with V and J called. Such tables lack part of the clones; where checked against another copy, unresolved V genes explain under half of the gap, and the rest is unexplained. This sample comprises tens of thousands of clones, about four fifths of them detected only once. The ten largest clones add up to approximately 7.4% of the sample. Input material: peripheral blood. These receptor sequences come from a man between 60 and 70 years old with active COVID-19.

V usage is TRBV5-1 and J usage is TRBJ2-5; 11 nucleotides align to TRBD2. Trimming took 3 bases from V and 4 from J; bases not matched to a gene: 2. CDR3 length: 14 amino acids. From germline, CDR1 is SGHRS and CDR2 YFSETQ. In DNA form, the CDR3 reads TGCGCCAGCAGCTCTACTAGCGGGGGAGAGACCCAGTACTTC. This sequence encodes CASSSTSGGETQYF. The complete variable domain, with remaining parts taken from reference TRBV5-1 and TRBJ2-5, reads KAGVTQTPRYLIKTRGQQVTLSCSPISGHRSVSWYQQTPGQGLQFLFEYFSETQRNKGNFPGRFSGRQFSNSRSEMNVSTLELGDSALYLCASSSTSGGETQYFGPGTRLLVL.

The V and J genes are TRBV30 and TRBJ2-5; 8 positions match TRBD1. Per germline, CDR1 GTSNPN and CDR2 SVGIG (reference sequence). The CDR3 totals 14 residues. After removal of 3 bases from V and 1 base from J, the junction contained 4 bases not matched to a gene. The CDR3 nucleotides are TGTGCCTGGAGGAGGACAGGGCCCCAAGAGACCCAGTACTTC. It encodes CAWRRTGPQETQYF.